These 30 T cell receptor beta chains came from one sample sequenced in a study of blood T cell repertoires in COVID-19. Here immunoSEQ multiplex PCR was the method, and the copy in TCRdb shows in-frame clones only, minus some. The sample carries nearly 300,000 clones, around 88% recorded once. The sequenced sample was peripheral blood. Every receptor here comes from a woman aged 25 to 39 who had recovered from COVID-19.

This sequence joins TRBV4-1 and TRBJ1-4, with 9 bases matching TRBD1. CDR3 length equals 18 residues. V dropped 0 bases and J dropped 3; count of bases not matched to a gene: 8. Germline values: CDR1 MGHRA, CDR2 YSYEKL. The CDR3 region is CASSQDTGGEGANEKLFF. CDR3 nucleotide sequence: TGCGCCAGCAGCCAAGATACAGGGGGCGAGGGAGCTAATGAAAAACTGTTTTTT.

The chain couples TRBV28 to TRBJ2-4, with 7 bases that match TRBD1. J lost 3 bases, V lost 10 bases, and 6 bases had no gene match. The CDR3 covers 13 residues. The germline V gene has CDR1 MDHEN and CDR2 SYDVKM. DNA of the CDR3: TGTGCCACCCAGGGGGATGGCAAAAACATTCAGTACTTC. This codes for CATQGDGKNIQYF.

This chain connects TRBV6-5 to TRBJ2-2, with D possibly being TRBD2 (6 bases). V was clipped by 8 bases and J by 5 bases, with 15 bases between them. The CDR3 is 14 amino acids. Germline V gives CDR1 MNHEY, CDR2 SVGAGI. CDR3 DNA sequence: TGTGCCAGCCGTACGGGGGAATTGACCGGGGAGCTGTTTTTT. Translation: CASRTGELTGELFF.

This clone was seen at least ten times. The same CDR3 can be traced to other DNA sequences in this sample. The rearrangement joins TRBV28 to TRBJ2-7; TRBD1 agrees at 8 bases. The CDR3 sequence is 13 residues long. Germline CDR1 reads MDHEN; CDR2 reads SYDVKM. V lost 3 bases and J lost 3; bases outside the gene matches: 1. For the CDR3, the DNA is TGTGCCAGCAGTTTCGACAGGGGCTACGAGCAGTACTTC. This translates into CASSFDRGYEQYF.

This chain connects TRBV6-2 or TRBV6-3 to TRBJ1-6, with 8 bases aligning to TRBD1. The CDR3 spans 17 residues. V lost 0 bases to trimming and J lost 2 bases; unmatched junction nucleotides: 3. CDR1 is MNHEY and CDR2 is SVGEGT in the germline V gene. In DNA form, the CDR3 reads TGTGCCAGCAGTTACTCCGGACAGGGTACCTATAATTCACCCCTCCACTTT. Protein: CASSYSGQGTYNSPLHF.

V and J are TRBV2 and TRBJ2-7, with D possibly matching TRBD1 (7 bases). The V gene lost 9 bases and the J gene lost 4 bases, with 22 bases spanning the gap. CDR3 size: 15 residues. Germline CDR1 and CDR2: SNHLY and FYNNEI. CDR3 DNA: TGTGCCAGTAACTGGGGAGACAGGGAGGAGTACGAGCAGTACTTC. Encoded protein: CASNWGDREEYEQYF.

The V call is TRBV19, the J call TRBJ2-2, with 12 positions matching TRBD2. Trimming removed 8 bases from V and 3 bases from J; junction bases left unmatched: 4. The germline V gene encodes CDR1 LNHDA and CDR2 SQIVND (reference sequence). This CDR3 has 15 residues. In DNA, the CDR3 is TGTGCCAGTGCGACTAGCGGGGGAGACACCGGGGAGCTGTTTTTT. It specifies CASATSGGDTGELFF.

The chain joins TRBV4-3 to TRBJ2-1; 14 nucleotides align to TRBD2. The CDR3 is made up of 18 amino acids. Germline lookup yields CDR1 LGHNA and CDR2 YSLEER. The V segment lost 4 bases and the J segment 2 bases; nucleotides outside the gene matches: 7. As DNA, the CDR3 is TGCGCCAGCAGCCGCCCGGGACTAGCGGGGGTTCCCTACAATGAGCAGTTCTTC. Its protein is CASSRPGLAGVPYNEQFF.

This clone was seen once. The chain has TRBV4-3 and TRBJ2-7; D may be TRBD1 (6 bases). This CDR3 has 14 amino acids. V was pared by 2 bases and J by 0 bases, with 8 bases between. Germline assignment: CDR1 LGHNA and CDR2 YSLEER. CDR3 in DNA: TGCGCCAGCAGCCAAACAGGGAGCTCCTACGAGCAGTACTTC. Translating it yields CASSQTGSSYEQYF.

This sequence joins TRBV5-6 and TRBJ1-2; the D gene is possibly TRBD1 (5 bases). Trimming left V 2 bases short and J 3 bases short, with 8 bases between. Germline V lookup: CDR1 SGHDT, CDR2 YYEEEE. There are 13 residues in the CDR3. The CDR3 sequence: CASSFPGYYGYTF. CDR3 in DNA: TGTGCCAGCAGCTTTCCAGGGTACTATGGCTACACCTTC.

V gene TRBV11-3 combines with J gene TRBJ2-5, with D perhaps TRBD1 (6 bases). Per the germline V gene, CDR1 is SGHNT and CDR2 is YENEEA. V was pared by 5 bases and J by 4 bases, with 11 bases between. The length of the CDR3 is 13 residues. The CDR3 reads CASSGTGLETQYF. The CDR3 DNA reads TGTGCCAGCAGCGGCACAGGGTTAGAGACCCAGTACTTC.

CDR3 in amino acids: CASSWDTKETQYF. CDR3 DNA: TGTGCCAGCTCTTGGGACACAAAAGAGACCCAGTACTTC. The chain couples TRBV2 to TRBJ2-5; D might be TRBD1 (6 bases). V lost 8 bases and J lost 3, with 13 bases in between. The CDR3 is 13 amino acids. Per the germline V gene, CDR1 is SNHLY and CDR2 is FYNNEI.

This clone has just a few counts. This chain joins TRBV4-3 and TRBJ1-1; D unclear. Germline V gene lookup returns CDR1 LGHNA and CDR2 YSLEER. The germline V and J ends were trimmed by 3 bases and 5 bases, with 13 bases remaining between them. The CDR3 loop spans 14 amino acids. The CDR3 protein is CASSHSEGRTEAFF. DNA for the CDR3: TGCGCCAGCAGCCATAGCGAGGGAAGGACTGAAGCTTTCTTT.

The gene calls are TRBV6-6 and TRBJ2-7, with a possible D match to TRBD2 (5 bases). V was clipped by 2 bases and J by 4 bases, with 12 bases between them. The germline CDR1 and CDR2 sequences are MNHNY and SVGAGI (reference sequence). CDR3 length equals 14 residues. The CDR3 nucleotides are TGTGCCAGCAGTTACGGCGGCCGGGGTTACGAGCAGTACTTC. This encodes CASSYGGRGYEQYF.

The chain combines TRBV29-1 with TRBJ1-1, with D perhaps TRBD1 (5 bases). V was pared by 7 bases and J by 3 bases, with 15 bases between. Looked up from germline, CDR1 is SQVTM and CDR2 is ANQGSEA. The CDR3 sequence is 13 residues long. The CDR3: CSAGVRADTEAFF. CDR3 sequence (DNA): TGCAGCGCTGGGGTCAGGGCTGACACTGAAGCTTTCTTT. Full variable domain (remainder filled in from reference TRBV29-1 and TRBJ1-1): SAVISQKPSRDICQRGTSLTIQCQVDSQVTMMFWYRQQPGQSLTLIATANQGSEATYESGFVIDKFPISRPNLTFSTLTVSNMSPEDSSIYLCSAGVRADTEAFFGQGTRLTVV.

This clone was found a few times. The chain links TRBV18 to TRBJ2-1; 10 bases line up with TRBD1. This CDR3 is 15 amino acids long. Trimming removed 5 bases from V and 4 bases from J; junction bases left unmatched: 5. Germline V gene lookup returns CDR1 KGHSH and CDR2 LQKENI. CDR3 in amino acids: CASSNDRGQYNEQFF. The DNA for the CDR3 is TGTGCCAGCTCAAACGACAGGGGGCAATACAATGAGCAGTTCTTC.

V is TRBV4-2 and J is TRBJ2-3; 13 bases align to TRBD2. CDR1 and CDR2 (germline): LGHNA, YNFKEQ. V dropped 6 bases and J dropped 4; count of bases not matched to a gene: 4. The CDR3 runs 15 residues. The CDR3 DNA reads TGTGCCAGCAGGTCTGGACTAGCGGGGGCAGATACGCAGTATTTT. Residues: CASRSGLAGADTQYF.

This chain uses TRBV28 with TRBJ1-2; TRBD1 agrees at 8 bases. CDR3 length: 14 amino acids. Losses at the gene ends were 6 bases for V and 4 bases for J; bases not matched to a gene: 7. The germline CDR1 and CDR2 sequences are MDHEN and SYDVKM. CDR3 protein: CASRGAGGFYGYTF. The DNA for the CDR3 is TGTGCCAGCAGGGGAGCAGGGGGCTTCTATGGCTACACCTTC.

The rearrangement uses TRBV18 and TRBJ2-5, with 7 bases identical to TRBD1. The CDR3 has 14 residues. The V and J ends lost 8 bases and 5 bases, in that order; junction bases with no gene match: 11. CDR1 and CDR2 from the germline V gene are KGHSH and LQKENI. CDR3 amino acids: CASALLTGVETQYF. CDR3 in DNA: TGTGCCAGCGCCCTCTTAACAGGGGTCGAGACCCAGTACTTC.

The chain is built from TRBV28 and TRBJ2-7, with D uncertain. CDR3 length equals 14 residues. Trimming left V 1 base short and J 1 base short, with 8 bases between. CDR1 is MDHEN, CDR2 SYDVKM, per germline. CDR3 region: CASSLFARSYEQYF. CDR3 nucleotide sequence: TGTGCCAGCAGTTTATTCGCCAGGTCCTACGAGCAGTACTTC.

The chain is built from TRBV5-5 and TRBJ2-3, with 9 positions matching TRBD1. The CDR3 sequence is 15 residues long. The V and J ends lost 3 bases and 1 base, in that order; junction bases with no gene match: 3. CDR1 and CDR2 (germline): SGHKS, YYEKEE (reference sequence). This chain's CDR3 is CASSSGQGGTDTQYF. The CDR3 DNA reads as TGTGCCAGCAGCTCGGGACAGGGAGGCACAGATACGCAGTATTTT.

This clone was detected once. The chain employs TRBV2 and TRBJ1-3; D unresolved. Deletions cut 1 base from V and 0 bases from J, with 22 bases between. Germline V gene data show CDR1 as SNHLY and CDR2 as FYNNEI. The CDR3 is 20 amino acids. CDR3 in amino acids: CASSEGPPYSNPLSGNTIYF. The CDR3 nucleotides are TGTGCCAGCAGTGAAGGGCCCCCATATTCCAACCCCCTCTCTGGAAACACCATATATTTT.

This clone was detected once. This chain joins TRBV6-5 and TRBJ2-7; 8 nucleotides align to TRBD1. With 6 bases clipped from V and 3 bases from J, the junction kept 10 bases outside the gene matches. The CDR3 consists of 15 residues. Germline values: CDR1 MNHEY, CDR2 SVGAGI. The CDR3 DNA follows: TGTGCCAGCAGCCTAGGGGGACAGGCCTACTACGAGCAGTACTTC. Translating it yields CASSLGGQAYYEQYF.

The genes are TRBV25-1 and TRBJ1-1, with 8 bases lining up with TRBD1. From germline, CDR1 is MGHDK and CDR2 SYGVNS. V lost 4 bases and J lost 5; bases outside the gene matches: 12. There are 16 residues in the CDR3. As DNA, the CDR3 is TGTGCCAGCAGTGCCCTAGGGCAGGGGGCTGGAACTGAAGCTTTCTTT. As protein: CASSALGQGAGTEAFF.

This chain joins TRBV18 and TRBJ1-2; TRBD1 is a possible D gene (5 bases). The CDR3 loop spans 16 amino acids. Looked up from germline, CDR1 is KGHSH and CDR2 is LQKENI. V was trimmed by 0 bases and J by 0 bases, leaving 11 bases between them. Here the CDR3 DNA reads TGTGCCAGCTCACCACCTTCAGGACATACTAACTATGGCTACACCTTC. The encoded protein is CASSPPSGHTNYGYTF.

This chain links TRBV21-1 with TRBJ1-4; no check of the table's D call, TRBD1, against the DNA was made. TRBV21-1 is annotated as a pseudogene. The CDR3 is 14 amino acids. Here the CDR3 DNA reads TGTGCCAGCAGCAAAGTGGGGCAGGGGGAAAAACTGTTTTTT. Its translation is CASSKVGQGEKLFF.

This clone was recorded once. This chain links TRBV30 with TRBJ1-1; 10 nucleotides line up with TRBD1. J lost 4 bases, V lost 0 bases, and 2 bases had no gene match. Germline V CDR1 and CDR2: GTSNPN, SVGIG (reference sequence). CDR3 size: 14 residues. The CDR3 loop reads CAWSVGQGVTEAFF. The CDR3 DNA reads as TGTGCCTGGAGTGTAGGACAGGGGGTCACTGAAGCTTTCTTT.

This clone was picked up a small number of times. The gene calls are TRBV7-2 and TRBJ1-5; D unclear. The CDR3 contains 13 residues. From germline, CDR1 is SGHTA and CDR2 FQGNSA. V was trimmed by 4 bases and J by 0 bases, leaving 4 bases between them. The CDR3 nucleotides are TGTGCCAGCAGCTCTATTAGCAATCAGCCCCAGCATTTT. Translated, it gives CASSSISNQPQHF.

The sample holds a few counts of this clone. The chain couples TRBV4-3 to TRBJ1-3, with TRBD1 identical over 7 bases. V lost 3 bases and J lost 4; bases outside the gene matches: 9. This CDR3 has 16 amino acids. Germline assignment: CDR1 LGHNA and CDR2 YSLEER. CDR3 sequence: CASSQNPQGYGNTIYF. Here the CDR3 DNA reads TGCGCCAGCAGCCAGAACCCACAGGGGTACGGAAACACCATATATTTT.

CDR3 DNA: TGTGCCAGCAGCCCGGGGGGTCCTCCCTGGGGGACTGAAGCTTTCTTT. Translating gives CASSPGGPPWGTEAFF. This chain connects TRBV5-6 to TRBJ1-1; a possible D gene is TRBD1 (5 bases). Germline V gives CDR1 SGHDT, CDR2 YYEEEE. The CDR3 totals 16 residues. V lost 4 bases to trimming and J lost 5 bases, with 21 bases between them.